The T cell receptor beta chain described here comes from a study of blood T cell repertoires in COVID-19 (dated by TCRdb to about 2020). Context from the whole study: Collaborator samples came from the United States, Italy and Spain and covered acute and convalescent phases of COVID-19. The material from the prospective study consisted of cDNA or gDNA derived from T cells, B-cell-depleted T cells, or PBMCs. Deeply sampled blood TCRbeta repertoires from subjects exposed to, actively infected with, or recovered from COVID-19 were included in the dataset. The repertoires were released in a freely available public database meant as a resource for research on the immune response to SARS-CoV-2. The samples were drawn from the first 160 participants of the ongoing ImmuneRACE study and from more than 1,000 subjects provided by 6 global collaborators. Nearly every sample came with metadata listing a de-identified subject ID, COVID-19 status, age in years and sex. Where HLA class I and class II types were available, the types were taken from metadata supplied by the sample provider, not from assay-based typing.

Collaborating institutions collected whole blood in K2EDTA tubes following their own protocols. Collaborator samples were shipped for TCRbeta analysis as frozen whole blood, isolated PBMCs, or DNA extracted from either sample type. What the authors observed across the whole study: The quantity of clinical and demographic metadata differed by source and by participant and was supplied without curation.

The CDR3 spans 13 residues, from the cysteine through the phenylalanine. The entry retains the CDR3 DNA only, 39 bases that are in frame from base 1. The junction shows trimming of 3 bases on V and 4 bases on J, and the gene matches do not reach 3 bases of it. Sequences GTSNPN (CDR1) and SVGIG (CDR2) are obtained from the germline V gene (reference sequence). The immunoSEQ Assay, a bias-controlled multiplex PCR, was used to amplify TCRbeta CDR3 regions from genomic DNA. As for the original processing: Nucleated cell counts per sample were estimated from amplification of reference gene primers within the assay. To quantify the absolute abundance of each unique TCRbeta CDR3 rearrangement, sequence reads were collapsed and filtered. Productive Simpson clonality was computed per sample as the square root of Simpson's diversity index over productive rearrangements. What TCRdb holds here is the immuneACCESS table cut down to in-frame rearrangements. Part of the clones is not present; checked against another copy, under half of the missing clones reflect an unresolved V gene, and the others are unexplained. That table is the source of V, J and clone size, and D and trimming were worked out from the DNA. Counted in this sample were 120,000 to 150,000 clones; 82% of them appeared once. The ten largest clones capture roughly 3.9% of the sample.

About this clone: The target of this receptor is not known. The record has no base qualities; no much larger clone is one base away.

The sequence was collected from a woman older than 75 with acute or convalescent COVID-19. The rearranged segments are TRBV30 and TRBJ1-3; 7 central nucleotides agree with TRBD1. The sequenced sample was peripheral blood. The CDR3 has the sequence CAWSSGQGNTIYF. The sequence in DNA is TGTGCCTGGAGCTCGGGACAGGGAAACACCATATATTTT.